The rows below give T cell receptor beta chains drawn from one sample of a study of OX40 agonist ivuxolimab in advanced cancers. Generated by immunoSEQ multiplex PCR, the TCRdb table keeps only in-frame clones and is missing some. Of fewer than 100,000 clones listed, roughly 91% were seen once; the top ten hold approximately 12%. Specimen: CD4+ or CD8+ T cells sorted from blood, collected in a trial of the OX40 agonist ivuxolimab. These TCRs come from an adult with an advanced solid tumor such as melanoma, head and neck, liver or kidney cancer. CDR3s include the opening cysteine and the closing phenylalanine or tryptophan. D genes are given only for firm matches. A clone size is listed for some rows: how often the clone was seen (once, few, many), or a class if it is expanded.

DNA,CDR3,V,size,length,D,J
TGTGCCAGCAGCGGTCCGGGTAACTACAATGAGCAGTTCTTC,CASSGPGNYNEQFF,TRBV9,.,14,.,TRBJ2-1
TGTGCCAGCAGCCCACCTGTCTCCTACGAGCAGTACTTC,CASSPPVSYEQYF,TRBV7-9,.,13,.,TRBJ2-7
TGTGCCAGCAGCTTAGATTCCAGTTCTACAGATACGCAGTATTTT,CASSLDSSSTDTQYF,TRBV7-3,.,15,.,TRBJ2-3
TGCGCCAGCAGCTTGTCTGGGGGGGGCTACACCTTC,CASSLSGGGYTF,TRBV5-1,.,12,.,TRBJ1-2
TGCGCCAGCAGTTGGGGTTCAGGCCTCTCTGGAAACACCATATATTTT,CASSWGSGLSGNTIYF,TRBV5-1,.,16,.,TRBJ1-3
TGTGCCAGCAGTTCAAGCCGGGACAGGGATAGGTACACCGGGGAGCTGTTTTTT,CASSSSRDRDRYTGELFF,TRBV27,few,18,TRBD1,TRBJ2-2
TGTGCCAGCAGTGATGGGACTAGCGGGAGGTTAGATACGCAGTATTTT,CASSDGTSGRLDTQYF,TRBV6-1,once,16,TRBD2,TRBJ2-3
TGTGCCAGCAGCCTAGTGGGAAACTACGAGCAGTACTTC,CASSLVGNYEQYF,TRBV7-6,.,13,.,TRBJ2-7
TGTGCCAGCAGACCTCTGGCGGGAGGGTACTACGAGCAGTACTTC,CASRPLAGGYYEQYF,TRBV2,once,15,TRBD2,TRBJ2-7
TGCGCCAGCAGCCAAGTAGGGAGCGCCTACGAGCAGTACTTC,CASSQVGSAYEQYF,TRBV4-1,.,14,.,TRBJ2-7
TGCGCCAGCAGTCAACCTAGCGGGAGTCGTGGCGGGGAGCTGTTTTTT,CASSQPSGSRGGELFF,TRBV23-1,once,16,TRBD2,TRBJ2-2
TGTGCCTGGAGTCCGGACAGGGGGGAAAAACTGTTTTTT,CAWSPDRGEKLFF,TRBV30,.,13,TRBD1,TRBJ1-4
TGCGCCAGCAGTCATAGACAGGGGACCACAGATACGCAGTATTTT,CASSHRQGTTDTQYF,TRBV4-1,.,15,TRBD1,TRBJ2-3
TGTGCCAGCAGCTTAGGGACGGGACCCTACGAGCAGTACTTC,CASSLGTGPYEQYF,TRBV11-3,.,14,.,TRBJ2-7
TGTGCCAGCAGCCGTACGCCGGTTAGTTACGAGCAGTACTTC,CASSRTPVSYEQYF,TRBV5-5,.,14,.,TRBJ2-7
TGTGCCAGCAGCCTTTACAGAACCCTCTACAATGAGCAGTTCTTC,CASSLYRTLYNEQFF,TRBV11-1,.,15,.,TRBJ2-1
TGTGCCAGCAGCCAAGACCCGGGGTTGGCTAGCGGGATCCGCACAGATACGCAGTATTTT,CASSQDPGLASGIRTDTQYF,TRBV4-2,once,20,TRBD2,TRBJ2-3
TGTGCCAGCAGCCAAGGGGGCCCCGTGACCCAGTACTTC,CASSQGGPVTQYF,TRBV5-6,.,13,TRBD1,TRBJ2-5
TGTGCCATCAGTGAGTCGCGGACGGGAAACACTGAAGCTTTCTTT,CAISESRTGNTEAFF,TRBV10-3,.,15,.,TRBJ1-1
TGTGCCAGTAATCTAGCGGGAGGAGAGACCCAGTACTTC,CASNLAGGETQYF,TRBV25-1,.,13,TRBD2,TRBJ2-5
TGTGCCATCAGTGGGACTAGCGGGGGTGAGCAGTTCTTC,CAISGTSGGEQFF,TRBV10-3,.,13,TRBD2,TRBJ2-1
TGTGCCAGCAGTTCCCATAGCAATCAGCCCCAGCATTTT,CASSSHSNQPQHF,TRBV27,.,13,.,TRBJ1-5
TGCGCCAGCAGCTTGGACAGTGCCTCCTACGAGCAGTACTTC,CASSLDSASYEQYF,TRBV5-1,.,14,.,TRBJ2-7